A single T cell receptor beta chain is shown here with its context. This sample is part of a study of blood T cell repertoires in COVID-19. The overall study: Italy, Spain and the United States were the sources of the convalescent and acute COVID-19 samples. PBMCs, B-cell-depleted T cells, or T cells were the source of the cDNA or gDNA that made up the material.

How the authors handled the data: Scientists estimated how many nucleated cells there were by amplifying reference gene primers. TCRdb's table, derived via immunoSEQ multiplex PCR, lists solely in-frame clones and lacks some. The DNA gave D and trimming, while V, J and clone size come from that table. The sample carries 150,000 to 200,000 clones, under 85% recorded once. Germline trimming cut 5 bases from V and 4 bases from J; bases unmatched to any gene: 7. The CDR3 totals 15 residues. Germline-derived CDR1 and CDR2 are SEHNR and FQNEAQ (reference sequence). This clonotype originated in a man between 65 and 85 years old with acute or convalescent COVID-19. V gene TRBV7-9 combines with J gene TRBJ2-2; TRBD2 matches at 7 bases. Material for sequencing was peripheral blood. CDR3 sequence: CASSPSGEATGELFF. In DNA form, the CDR3 reads TGTGCCAGCAGCCCTAGCGGAGAAGCCACCGGGGAGCTGTTTTTT.